Below are 22 T cell receptor beta chains sequenced from a single sample in a study of shared clonotypes between healthy human individuals. Naive CD8 cells comprised CD45RO-negative, CCR7-positively selected cells, excluding terminally differentiated effector memory CD45RA+ cells. TCRdb's table, derived via immunoSEQ multiplex PCR, lists solely in-frame clones and lacks some. Here the sample spans more than 2 million clones, roughly 95% being singletons. The sequencing input was naive CD8+ T cells from PBMCs. The receptors here all came from a man younger than 30 in good health. Some clones in this sample may be carry-over from other donors' samples.

The chain links TRBV28 to TRBJ2-1; possible D gene TRBD2, 5 bases. Deletions cut 2 bases from V and 0 bases from J, with 11 bases between. The germline CDR1 and CDR2 sequences are MDHEN and SYDVKM. CDR3 length equals 16 residues. CDR3 sequence reads: CASSLGGWSSYNEQFF. The CDR3 nucleotides read TGTGCCAGCAGTTTAGGAGGCTGGAGCTCCTACAATGAGCAGTTCTTC.

Concerning this clone itself: The sample contains more than one DNA sequence encoding this CDR3. The chain has TRBV28 and TRBJ2-7; TRBD1 or TRBD2 may be the D gene (6 bases each). With 7 bases removed from V and 2 bases from J, the gap between germline ends came to 9 bases. The CDR3 consists of 12 residues. Germline V CDR1 and CDR2: MDHEN, SYDVKM. The CDR3 sequence is CASTRGAYEQYF. Here the CDR3 DNA reads TGTGCCAGCACGAGGGGGGCCTACGAGCAGTACTTC.

This chain connects TRBV28 to TRBJ2-7; 9 positions match TRBD1. CDR3 length equals 17 residues. V shed 6 bases, J shed 5 bases, and the junction held 17 bases outside the gene matches. CDR1 is MDHEN and CDR2 is SYDVKM in the germline V gene. CDR3 in amino acids: CASSVTSGTGFSNEQYF. For the CDR3, the DNA is TGTGCCAGCAGCGTCACCTCCGGGACAGGGTTTTCCAACGAGCAGTACTTC.

The genes are TRBV5-1 and TRBJ2-7; D unresolved. The CDR3 runs to 15 residues. Germline values: CDR1 SGHRS, CDR2 YFSETQ. V was shortened by 4 bases and J by 7 bases, with 21 bases between the two germline ends. CDR3 loop: CASSRGRSGLVEQYF. In DNA, the CDR3 is TGCGCCAGCAGCCGAGGCCGCAGTGGGTTGGTGGAGCAGTACTTC.

This clone has more than one count but fewer than ten. A much larger clone differs from this one at a single base, so this may be a read error. The same CDR3 also results from other DNA sequences found in this sample. The chain combines TRBV19 with TRBJ1-5, with 8 positions matching TRBD1. This CDR3 has 14 residues. CDR1 is LNHDA, CDR2 SQIVND, per germline (reference sequence). The V segment lost 3 bases and the J segment 4 bases; nucleotides outside the gene matches: 2. The CDR3 here is CASSIRDRNQPQHF. CDR3 DNA sequence: TGTGCCAGTAGTATCCGGGACAGGAATCAGCCCCAGCATTTT.

V is TRBV19 and J is TRBJ2-7; TRBD2 matches at 7 bases. CDR1 LNHDA and CDR2 SQIVND come from the germline V gene (reference sequence). Unmatched junction bases numbered 3, after V lost 4 bases and J lost 3 bases. The CDR3 covers 13 residues. For the CDR3, the DNA is TGTGCCAGTAGTAACCGGGGGGACTACGAGCAGTACTTC. Protein product: CASSNRGDYEQYF.

This clone has only one observation. The chain combines TRBV29-1 with TRBJ2-1; the match to TRBD1 covers 8 bases. Germline values: CDR1 SQVTM, CDR2 ANQGSEA. Trimming removed 6 bases from V and 3 bases from J; junction bases left unmatched: 10. This CDR3 region has 15 residues. CDR3 sequence reads: CSVWTGTRIYNEQFF. CDR3 nucleotide sequence: TGCAGCGTGTGGACAGGGACCCGTATCTACAATGAGCAGTTCTTC.

This clone was recorded a few times. The chain combines TRBV29-1 with TRBJ1-1; D call uncertain. The CDR3 spans 12 residues. V lost 7 bases and J 2 bases, leaving 11 bases between the germline ends. Per the germline V gene, CDR1 is SQVTM and CDR2 is ANQGSEA. CDR3 DNA: TGCAGCGCCCCAGGACCTAACACTGAAGCTTTCTTT. It encodes CSAPGPNTEAFF. The full variable domain, in which reference TRBV29-1 and TRBJ1-1 provide the parts outside the CDR3, is SAVISQKPSRDICQRGTSLTIQCQVDSQVTMMFWYRQQPGQSLTLIATANQGSEATYESGFVIDKFPISRPNLTFSTLTVSNMSPEDSSIYLCSAPGPNTEAFFGQGTRLTVV.

J is TRBJ2-2 and V is TRBV4-1, with D possibly being TRBD1 (6 bases). Looked up from germline, CDR1 is MGHRA and CDR2 is YSYEKL. This CDR3 contains 16 residues. V was pared by 4 bases and J by 3 bases, with 15 bases between. This CDR3 is CASSLLIPGDTGELFF. The CDR3 region has the DNA TGCGCCAGCAGCCTACTAATCCCAGGGGACACCGGGGAGCTGTTTTTT.

This clone was seen more than once but under ten times. V gene TRBV11-2 combines with J gene TRBJ2-3; D gene unclear. The CDR3 has 14 residues. Germline CDR1 reads SGHAT; CDR2 reads FQNNGV. The V and J ends lost 7 bases and 2 bases respectively, with 13 bases between them. CDR3 protein: CASTRSPLTDTQYF. The CDR3 DNA reads TGTGCCAGCACCCGCAGTCCTCTCACAGATACGCAGTATTTT.

This chain links TRBV11-3 with TRBJ2-7; maybe TRBD2 (6 bases). Trimming cost V 1 base and J 2 bases, with 6 bases left between them. Germline V lookup: CDR1 SGHNT, CDR2 YENEEA. The CDR3 runs to 13 residues. DNA for the CDR3: TGTGCCAGCAGCTTAGCGGGAGCCTACGAGCAGTACTTC. Amino acid sequence: CASSLAGAYEQYF.

The gene calls are TRBV15 and TRBJ2-1; D is uncertain. The CDR3 is 11 amino acids. V was trimmed by 7 bases and J by 7 bases, leaving 8 bases between them. CDR1 is LNHNV and CDR2 is YYDKDF in the germline V gene (reference sequence). The DNA of the CDR3 is TGTGCCACCAAGACGGATAATGAGCAGTTCTTC. It encodes CATKTDNEQFF.

J is TRBJ2-7 and V is TRBV4-1; D unclear. The CDR3 spans 14 residues. V gave up 3 bases and J gave up 5 bases, with 14 bases separating them. Germline assignment: CDR1 MGHRA and CDR2 YSYEKL. The CDR3 DNA is TGCGCCAGCAGCCATCAAGGCTTCCAAGACGAGCAGTACTTC. It is translated as CASSHQGFQDEQYF.

The chain joins TRBV11-2 to TRBJ2-1; D ambiguous. CDR3 size: 14 residues. V was cut by 5 bases and J by 3 bases, with 11 bases left in between. CDR1 and CDR2 from the germline V gene are SGHAT and FQNNGV. The DNA of the CDR3 is TGTGCCAGCAGCCCACGGACCTACTACAATGAGCAGTTCTTC. Translation: CASSPRTYYNEQFF.

This clone was counted a single time. The chain couples TRBV9 to TRBJ2-1; 7 bases are a match to TRBD1. The length of the CDR3 is 14 residues. The germline CDR1 and CDR2 sequences are SGDLS and YYNGEE. Germline trimming cut 5 bases from V and 7 bases from J; bases unmatched to any gene: 9. The CDR3 region has the DNA TGTGCCAGCAGTTTCAGAGACAGGGCGAATGAGCAGTTCTTC. Amino acid sequence: CASSFRDRANEQFF.

The chain combines TRBV5-1 with TRBJ1-1; D gene unclear. The CDR3 runs 13 residues. Germline lookup yields CDR1 SGHRS and CDR2 YFSETQ. Trimming shortened V by 0 bases and J by 11 bases, and 14 bases separated the two germline ends. CDR3 coding DNA: TGCGCCAGCAGCTTGGAAATGGGCAATTGGGCTTTCTTT. Protein sequence: CASSLEMGNWAFF. The variable domain in full, with the rest retrieved from reference TRBV5-1 and TRBJ1-1, is KAGVTQTPRYLIKTRGQQVTLSCSPISGHRSVSWYQQTPGQGLQFLFEYFSETQRNKGNFPGRFSGRQFSNSRSEMNVSTLELGDSALYLCASSLEMGNWAFFGQGTRLTVV.

This clone was recorded only once. This chain connects TRBV5-5 to TRBJ2-1, with D hard to call. Germline CDR1 and CDR2: SGHKS and YYEKEE (reference sequence). CDR3 length equals 15 residues. The V gene lost 2 bases and the J gene lost 3 bases, with 12 bases spanning the gap. The CDR3 region is CASSFSQVLYNEQFF. Written as DNA, the CDR3 is TGTGCCAGCAGCTTTTCCCAAGTGCTCTACAATGAGCAGTTCTTC.

This clone came up once. V is TRBV9 and J is TRBJ2-5; 8 bases are a match to TRBD2. CDR1 is SGDLS and CDR2 is YYNGEE in the germline V gene. The V gene end was trimmed by 3 bases and the J gene end by 9 bases; junction bases not matched to a gene: 10. This CDR3 comprises 14 residues. The CDR3 loop is CASSGGTRSMAQYF. The CDR3 DNA follows: TGTGCCAGCAGCGGCGGGACTAGGAGTATGGCCCAGTACTTC.

The DNA of the CDR3 is TGTGCCAGCAGTCCCTCCAGGGGGGAGAGCACAGATACGCAGTATTTT. It is translated as CASSPSRGESTDTQYF. The chain couples TRBV27 to TRBJ2-3; TRBD1 might be the D (7 bases). CDR3 size: 16 residues. V shed 5 bases and J shed 0 bases, with 15 bases lying between them. Germline V CDR1 and CDR2: MNHEY, SMNVEV (reference sequence).

This clone showed up just a few times. This chain links TRBV19 with TRBJ1-1; TRBD1 is a possible D gene (6 bases). Germline CDR1 LNHDA, CDR2 SQIVND (reference sequence). CDR3 size: 16 residues. Trimming removed 6 bases from V and 0 bases from J, with 17 bases in between. CDR3 nucleotide sequence: TGTGCCAGTAGAACTCTCGGGGGGACATTGAACACTGAAGCTTTCTTT. Protein sequence: CASRTLGGTLNTEAFF.

Regarding this clone: This specimen includes other DNA sequences encoding the same CDR3. The CDR3 nucleotides read TGTGCCAGCAGTCTGACAGGGTCCTACGAGCAGTACTTC. The encoded protein is CASSLTGSYEQYF. The gene calls are TRBV27 and TRBJ2-7; 7 bases match TRBD1. The CDR3 runs to 13 residues. With 5 bases clipped from V and 1 base from J, the junction kept 2 bases outside the gene matches. The V gene's germline CDR1 is MNHEY and CDR2 SMNVEV (reference sequence).

The CDR3 reads CASSPTDRGRPGELFF. In DNA, the CDR3 is TGCGCCAGCAGCCCGACGGACAGGGGGCGGCCCGGGGAGCTGTTTTTT. J is TRBJ2-2 and V is TRBV5-1, with 11 bases lining up with TRBD1. Germline-derived CDR1 and CDR2 are SGHRS and YFSETQ. The junction had 8 bases not matched to a gene; V was cut back by 4 bases and J by 6 bases. This CDR3 spans 16 amino acids.